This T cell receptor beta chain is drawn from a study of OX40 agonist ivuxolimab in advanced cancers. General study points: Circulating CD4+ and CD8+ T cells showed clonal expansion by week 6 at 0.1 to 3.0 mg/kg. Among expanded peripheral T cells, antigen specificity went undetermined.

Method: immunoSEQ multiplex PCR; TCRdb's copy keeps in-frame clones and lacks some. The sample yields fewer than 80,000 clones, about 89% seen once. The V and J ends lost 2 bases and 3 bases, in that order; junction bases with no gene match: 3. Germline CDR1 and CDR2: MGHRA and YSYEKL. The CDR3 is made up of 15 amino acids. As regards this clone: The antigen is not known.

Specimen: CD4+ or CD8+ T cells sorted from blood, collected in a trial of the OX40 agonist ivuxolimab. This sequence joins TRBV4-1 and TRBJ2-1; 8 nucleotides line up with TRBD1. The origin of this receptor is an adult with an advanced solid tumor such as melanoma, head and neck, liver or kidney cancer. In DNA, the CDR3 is TGCGCCAGCAGCCAACAGGGGGCTGACTACAATGAGCAGTTCTTC. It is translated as CASSQQGADYNEQFF.